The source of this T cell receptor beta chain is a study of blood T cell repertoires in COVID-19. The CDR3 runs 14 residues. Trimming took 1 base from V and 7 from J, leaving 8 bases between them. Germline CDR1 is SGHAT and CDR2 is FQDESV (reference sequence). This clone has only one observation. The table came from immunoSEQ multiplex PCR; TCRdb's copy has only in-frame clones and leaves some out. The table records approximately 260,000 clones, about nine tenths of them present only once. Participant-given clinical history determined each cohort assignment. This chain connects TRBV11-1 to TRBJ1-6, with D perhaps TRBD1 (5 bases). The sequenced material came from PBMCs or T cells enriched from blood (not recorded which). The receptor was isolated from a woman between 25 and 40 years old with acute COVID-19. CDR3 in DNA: TGTGCCAGCAGCTTAGACTCAGGGAATTCACCCCTCCACTTT. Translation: CASSLDSGNSPLHF. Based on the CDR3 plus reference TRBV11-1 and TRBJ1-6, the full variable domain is EAEVAQSPRYKITEKSQAVAFWCDPISGHATLYWYRQILGQGPELLVQFQDESVVDDSQLPKDRFSAERLKGVDSTLKIQPAELGDSAMYLCASSLDSGNSPLHFGNGTRLTVT.